The 14 T cell receptor beta chains in this list originate from one sample, sequenced in a study of blood T cell repertoires in COVID-19. Sequencing was performed with immunoSEQ multiplex PCR; in TCRdb, only in-frame clones are kept and a portion is missing. This table has about 58,000 clones, roughly 84% appearing once. Sequencing was done on a sample of peripheral blood. These receptors were taken from an elderly man with COVID-19, enrolled during active disease.

The chain couples TRBV7-6 to TRBJ2-5; D perhaps matches TRBD2 (6 bases). The CDR3 contains 15 residues. Deletions cut 1 base from V and 4 bases from J, with 13 bases between. The germline V gene has CDR1 SGHVS and CDR2 FNYEAQ. CDR3 region: CASSLGGGTPETQYF. The CDR3 coding sequence is TGTGCCAGCAGCTTAGGTGGTGGGACTCCAGAGACCCAGTACTTC.

This sequence joins TRBV5-1 and TRBJ2-1, with 7 bases identical to TRBD1. The CDR3 spans 15 residues. J was trimmed by 4 bases and V by 2 bases; bases with no gene match: 6. Germline loops: CDR1 SGHRS, CDR2 YFSETQ. CDR3 amino acids: CASSLGDRDYNEQFF. CDR3 nucleotide sequence: TGCGCCAGCAGCTTAGGAGACAGGGATTACAATGAGCAGTTCTTC.

The gene calls are TRBV4-2 and TRBJ2-1; TRBD2 agrees at 15 bases. This CDR3 region has 17 residues. Germline CDR1 LGHNA, CDR2 YNFKEQ. The J segment lost 4 bases and the V segment lost 4 bases, leaving 5 bases of the junction unmatched. This chain's CDR3 is CASSPWTSGGEYNEQFF. In DNA, the CDR3 is TGTGCCAGCAGCCCTTGGACTAGCGGGGGGGAATACAATGAGCAGTTCTTC.

This chain links TRBV3-1 (or the pseudogene TRBV3-2) with TRBJ1-3; possibly TRBD1 for D (5 bases). V was clipped by 3 bases and J by 2 bases, with 11 bases between them. This CDR3 has 15 amino acids. Germline V gene data show CDR1 as LGHDT and CDR2 as YNNKEL (reference sequence). Here the CDR3 reads CASSQGRRAGNTIYF. Written as DNA, the CDR3 is TGTGCCAGCAGCCAGGGACGGAGGGCTGGAAACACCATATATTTT.

The V gene is TRBV7-7, the J gene TRBJ1-5; D possibly corresponds to TRBD1 (5 bases). The CDR3 contains 13 residues. V lost 5 bases and J lost 9, with 14 bases in between. Germline values: CDR1 SSHAT, CDR2 FNYEAQ (reference sequence). The CDR3: CASSAAVGAPQHF. The CDR3 region has the DNA TGTGCCAGCAGCGCCGCAGTAGGGGCGCCCCAGCATTTT.

The chain couples TRBV24-1 to TRBJ2-1; TRBD1 aligns across 9 bases. Germline CDR1 reads KGHDR; CDR2 reads SFDVKD. J lost 5 bases, V lost 2 bases, and 6 bases had no gene match. The CDR3 extends over 16 amino acids. Here the CDR3 reads CATSDSRDRGDNEQFF. Here the CDR3 DNA reads TGTGCCACCAGTGATTCTCGAGACAGGGGGGACAATGAGCAGTTCTTC.

The J gene is TRBJ2-3, the V gene TRBV4-3; TRBD1 matches 7 bases. CDR3 length: 16 amino acids. Per germline, CDR1 LGHNA and CDR2 YSLEER. Unmatched junction bases numbered 3, after V lost 0 bases and J lost 0 bases. CDR3: CASSQDEGASTDTQYF. DNA for the CDR3: TGCGCCAGCAGCCAAGACGAGGGGGCGAGCACAGATACGCAGTATTTT.

By share of the sample, this clone is medium-sized. This chain uses TRBV6-2 or TRBV6-3 with TRBJ2-1; TRBD2 might be the D (6 bases). The CDR3 extends over 15 amino acids. The V and J ends lost 7 bases and 1 base respectively, with 14 bases between them. The germline CDR1 and CDR2 sequences are MNHEY and SVGEGT. The CDR3 bases are TGTGCCAGCACCCCCCCGGGGGTTTCCTACAATGAGCAGTTCTTC. Its protein is CASTPPGVSYNEQFF.

Here the CDR3 DNA reads TGTGCCAGCAGCCCCCGCCAGGGCTACGAGCAGTACTTC. Translating gives CASSPRQGYEQYF. J is TRBJ2-7 and V is TRBV7-2; a possible D gene is TRBD1 (5 bases). The CDR3 sequence is 13 residues long. V lost 5 bases and J 3 bases, leaving 11 bases between the germline ends. Looked up from germline, CDR1 is SGHTA and CDR2 is FQGNSA.

The chain combines TRBV18 with TRBJ1-1, with TRBD1 matching 9 bases. In germline, CDR1 is KGHSH, CDR2 LQKENI. V lost 8 bases, J lost 4 bases, and 11 bases stayed unmatched. The CDR3 sequence is 15 residues long. The CDR3 DNA sequence: TGTGCCAGCCTCCCGGGACAGGGTTACGGCACTGAAGCTTTCTTT. It specifies CASLPGQGYGTEAFF.

The rearrangement joins TRBV7-3 to TRBJ2-1; 8 bases align to TRBD1. CDR3 length equals 15 residues. CDR1 is SGHTA and CDR2 is FQGTGA in the germline V gene. The junction had 6 bases not matched to a gene; V was cut back by 2 bases and J by 6 bases. CDR3 nucleotide sequence: TGTGCCAGCAGCTTAGGACAGGGTATGAGCAATGAGCAGTTCTTC. Residues: CASSLGQGMSNEQFF.

The V and J genes are TRBV15 and TRBJ2-1; D might be TRBD2 (5 bases). CDR1 is LNHNV, CDR2 YYDKDF, per germline (reference sequence). The V gene lost 3 bases and the J gene lost 6 bases, with 12 bases spanning the gap. The CDR3 has 14 residues. This chain's CDR3 is CATSSTGSGNEQFF. The CDR3 region has the DNA TGTGCCACCAGCAGTACGGGGAGCGGCAATGAGCAGTTCTTC.

V and J are TRBV6-5 and TRBJ1-3, with D possibly TRBD1 on 6 matching bases. The CDR3 spans 16 residues. Trimming removed 2 bases at V and 4 bases at J, with 15 bases between. CDR1 is MNHEY and CDR2 is SVGAGI in the germline V gene. CDR3 DNA: TGTGCCAGCAGTTACGCCGACAGGTCCCCAGGAAACACCATATATTTT. Amino acid sequence: CASSYADRSPGNTIYF.

The rearrangement links TRBV7-2 to TRBJ2-4; 9 positions agree with TRBD2. Germline V gives CDR1 SGHTA, CDR2 FQGNSA. The V gene end was trimmed by 2 bases and the J gene end by 4 bases; junction bases not matched to a gene: 9. CDR3 length: 17 residues. The CDR3: CASSLLAGGQGKNIQYF. The CDR3 DNA sequence: TGTGCCAGCAGCTTATTGGCGGGAGGGCAAGGGAAAAACATTCAGTACTTC.